A single sample gave rise to the 26 T cell receptor beta chains below, sequenced in a study of T cells in localized non-small cell lung cancer. Libraries were prepared by immunoSEQ multiplex PCR; TCRdb keeps only in-frame clonotypes and omits some of them. The data hold tens of thousands of clones, with about 83% observed a single time. Source: peripheral blood, taken before any cancer treatment. The receptors originated from a woman aged 35 to 75 with stage I lung adenocarcinoma.

The chain has TRBV7-9 and TRBJ1-1; D is unresolved. This CDR3 comprises 14 residues. The V gene lost 3 bases and the J gene lost 0 bases, with 8 bases spanning the gap. CDR1 is SEHNR and CDR2 is FQNEAQ in the germline V gene (reference sequence). DNA of the CDR3: TGTGCCAGCAGCTTGACCGGGTTGAACACTGAAGCTTTCTTT. Translated, it gives CASSLTGLNTEAFF.

The rearrangement links TRBV19 to TRBJ2-3, with D unresolved. The CDR3 length is 14 residues. Germline CDR1 reads LNHDA; CDR2 reads SQIVND (reference sequence). The ends were cut back, 1 base at V and 2 bases at J, with 7 bases in the middle. The CDR3 DNA follows: TGTGCCAGTAGTATAGTCGGCCTCACAGATACGCAGTATTTT. Its translation: CASSIVGLTDTQYF.

The chain joins TRBV28 to TRBJ2-2; 7 positions match TRBD1. Looked up from germline, CDR1 is MDHEN and CDR2 is SYDVKM. The CDR3 sequence is 16 residues long. The V segment lost 3 bases and the J segment 1 base; nucleotides outside the gene matches: 5. In DNA form, the CDR3 reads TGTGCCAGCAGTTTTACAGGGGATATGAACACCGGGGAGCTGTTTTTT. This encodes CASSFTGDMNTGELFF.

This chain joins TRBV30 and TRBJ2-7; TRBD2 matches 9 bases. The germline CDR1 and CDR2 sequences are GTSNPN and SVGIG (reference sequence). The V segment lost 2 bases and the J segment 4 bases; nucleotides outside the gene matches: 3. There are 13 residues in the CDR3. This chain's CDR3 is CAWSRSGGYEQYF. The CDR3 coding sequence is TGTGCCTGGAGTCGTAGCGGGGGATACGAGCAGTACTTC.

The rearrangement links TRBV21-1 to TRBJ2-5. TRBV21-1 is a recognized pseudogene. This CDR3 has 14 residues. The CDR3 is CASSKERGRETQYF. CDR3 DNA sequence: TGTGCCAGCAGCAAAGAAAGGGGACGAGAGACCCAGTACTTC.

CDR3 amino acids: CASSLDSNYGYTF. CDR3 bases: TGTGCCAGCAGTTTAGACAGTAACTATGGCTACACCTTC. The J gene is TRBJ1-2, the V gene TRBV6-6, with D perhaps matching TRBD1 (5 bases). Germline CDR1 is MNHNY and CDR2 is SVGAGI (reference sequence). V was trimmed by 4 bases and J by 1 base, leaving 7 bases between them. This CDR3 spans 13 amino acids.

The rearrangement joins TRBV19 to TRBJ2-7; TRBD1 agrees at 8 bases. CDR1 is LNHDA, CDR2 SQIVND, per germline (reference sequence). This CDR3 comprises 15 residues. V shed 5 bases, J shed 3 bases, and the junction held 9 bases outside the gene matches. The CDR3 here is CASSFGQGTNYEQYF. The CDR3 nucleotides are TGTGCCAGTAGTTTCGGACAGGGTACCAACTACGAGCAGTACTTC.

V usage is TRBV6-5 and J usage is TRBJ1-2; unclear D gene. There are 13 residues in the CDR3. The ends were cut back, 6 bases at V and 4 bases at J, with 12 bases in the middle. Per the germline V gene, CDR1 is MNHEY and CDR2 is SVGAGI. CDR3 sequence reads: CASRGISGYGYTF. DNA of the CDR3: TGTGCCAGCAGGGGCATTTCAGGCTATGGCTACACCTTC.

V gene TRBV5-1 combines with J gene TRBJ1-2, with 7 bases aligning to TRBD1. Per the germline V gene, CDR1 is SGHRS and CDR2 is YFSETQ. With V trimmed by 3 bases and J by 8 bases, 13 bases remained unmatched. There are 15 residues in the CDR3. CDR3 sequence reads: CASSWGQPAAGGYTF. For the CDR3, the DNA is TGCGCCAGCAGCTGGGGACAGCCAGCGGCGGGGGGCTACACCTTC.

This sequence joins TRBV7-9 and TRBJ1-2; D is unresolved. Trimming left V 5 bases short and J 6 bases short, with 13 bases between. The CDR3 is made up of 13 amino acids. Germline lookup yields CDR1 SEHNR and CDR2 FQNEAQ (reference sequence). In nucleotides, the CDR3 is TGTGCCAGCAGCCGAGCCCAAAGGAATGGCTACACCTTC. It codes for CASSRAQRNGYTF.

V is TRBV6-4 and J is TRBJ2-1; 8 nucleotides align to TRBD2. Germline trimming cut 3 bases from V and 5 bases from J; bases unmatched to any gene: 6. CDR1 MRHNA and CDR2 SNTAGT come from the germline V gene. This CDR3 spans 15 amino acids. The DNA for the CDR3 is TGTGCCAGCAGTGAAGATAGCGGGGCCAACAATGAGCAGTTCTTC. Its translation is CASSEDSGANNEQFF.

The chain employs TRBV6-5 and TRBJ1-1; D possibly corresponds to TRBD1 (5 bases). The CDR3 runs to 13 residues. Germline-derived CDR1 and CDR2 are MNHEY and SVGAGI. V was cut by 6 bases and J by 1 base, with 9 bases left in between. This chain's CDR3 is CASRPGGNTEAFF. CDR3 DNA: TGTGCCAGCAGACCGGGGGGGAACACTGAAGCTTTCTTT.

The chain carries TRBV28 and TRBJ1-1; the match to TRBD1 covers 8 bases. Germline V gene data show CDR1 as MDHEN and CDR2 as SYDVKM. Losses at the gene ends were 6 bases for V and 5 bases for J; bases not matched to a gene: 5. The CDR3 is 13 amino acids. CDR3 bases: TGTGCCAGCAGGTCAGGACAGGGTACTGAAGCTTTCTTT. Its protein is CASRSGQGTEAFF.

This rearrangement joins TRBV4-3 to TRBJ2-7; 7 bases align to TRBD1. J was trimmed by 6 bases and V by 3 bases; bases with no gene match: 14. Germline V gives CDR1 LGHNA, CDR2 YSLEER. The CDR3 has 16 amino acids. CDR3 amino acids: CASSHAGGLGLGEQYF. The DNA for the CDR3 is TGCGCCAGCAGCCATGCAGGGGGATTAGGCCTTGGCGAGCAGTACTTC.

This clone turned up a few times. The chain joins TRBV6-5 to TRBJ1-2, with TRBD1 as a possible D gene (5 bases). CDR1 and CDR2 from the germline V gene are MNHEY and SVGAGI. V gave up 3 bases and J gave up 5 bases, with 16 bases separating them. This CDR3 comprises 15 residues. CDR3 bases: TGTGCCAGCAGTTATTCGGCGGCAGGGTGGTATGGCTACACCTTC. Amino acid sequence: CASSYSAAGWYGYTF.

As to this clone: At one of its ends the junction is not consistent with the germline gene, which may arise from a read error. CDR3 nucleotides: TGCGTCAGCAGCTCCGGGACAGGTAGCAATCAGCCCCAGCATTTT. It encodes CVSSSGTGSNQPQHF. The chain recombines TRBV5-1 with TRBJ1-5; 8 nucleotides match TRBD1. This CDR3 is built from 15 residues. In germline, CDR1 is SGHRS, CDR2 YFSETQ.

The chain joins TRBV5-1 to TRBJ2-7, with D maybe TRBD2 (5 bases). The germline V gene has CDR1 SGHRS and CDR2 YFSETQ. The ends were cut back, 4 bases at V and 0 bases at J, with 14 bases in the middle. This CDR3 region has 15 residues. CDR3 DNA: TGCGCCAGCAGCCTCCAGACGGGGAGCTCCTACGAGCAGTACTTC. This encodes CASSLQTGSSYEQYF. Combining the CDR3 with reference TRBV5-1 and TRBJ2-7 gives the whole variable domain KAGVTQTPRYLIKTRGQQVTLSCSPISGHRSVSWYQQTPGQGLQFLFEYFSETQRNKGNFPGRFSGRQFSNSRSEMNVSTLELGDSALYLCASSLQTGSSYEQYFGPGTRLTVT.

V and J are TRBV5-4 and TRBJ2-2, with 9 positions matching TRBD2. After removal of 1 base from V and 0 bases from J, the junction contained 1 base not matched to a gene. There are 16 residues in the CDR3. The V gene's germline CDR1 is SGHNT and CDR2 YYREEE (reference sequence). The CDR3 sequence: CASSLLAGSNTGELFF. The CDR3 DNA is TGTGCCAGCAGCTTGCTAGCGGGATCGAACACCGGGGAGCTGTTTTTT.

V and J are TRBV15 and TRBJ2-2, with 7 bases identical to TRBD1. CDR1 LNHNV and CDR2 YYDKDF come from the germline V gene (reference sequence). V gave up 10 bases and J gave up 1 base; unmatched junction bases: 12. The CDR3 is 16 residues long. The CDR3 loop is CAISPPGQLNTGELFF. In DNA, the CDR3 is TGTGCCATTTCACCTCCGGGACAGCTGAACACCGGGGAGCTGTTTTTT.

The J gene is TRBJ1-1, the V gene TRBV5-1; D not resolved. CDR1 is SGHRS, CDR2 YFSETQ, per germline. The CDR3 has 14 residues. Trimming pared 3 bases from V and 4 bases from J, leaving 13 bases between. This CDR3 is CASSSPLLGTEAFF. The CDR3 DNA sequence: TGCGCCAGCAGCTCACCCCTGTTGGGCACTGAAGCTTTCTTT.

This sequence joins TRBV2 and TRBJ1-2; 8 nucleotides line up with TRBD1. The CDR3 has 15 amino acids. V trimming: 5 bases; J trimming: 0 bases; junction bases outside the gene matches: 5. Germline CDR1 and CDR2: SNHLY and FYNNEI. The CDR3 nucleotides are TGTGCCAGCAGTCCCAGGACAGGGACTAACTATGGCTACACCTTC. It translates to CASSPRTGTNYGYTF.

This clone was picked up one time. V and J are TRBV18 and TRBJ2-7; D remains ambiguous. Per germline, CDR1 KGHSH and CDR2 LQKENI. V was pared by 4 bases and J by 3 bases, with 10 bases between. This CDR3 is built from 13 residues. The CDR3: CASSQGPYYEQYF. The CDR3, as DNA: TGTGCCAGCTCACAGGGTCCTTACTACGAGCAGTACTTC.

This clone was picked up one time. The chain has TRBV28 and TRBJ2-2; no clear D gene. Germline CDR1 reads MDHEN; CDR2 reads SYDVKM. Trimming removed 2 bases at V and 2 bases at J, with 6 bases between. The CDR3 spans 14 residues. The CDR3 protein is CASSLRENTGELFF. CDR3 in DNA: TGTGCCAGCAGTTTAAGGGAAAACACCGGGGAGCTGTTTTTT. The full variable domain, rest sourced from reference TRBV28 and TRBJ2-2, is DVKVTQSSRYLVKRTGEKVFLECVQDMDHENMFWYRQDPGLGLRLIYFSYDVKMKEKGDIPEGYSVSREKKERFSLILESASTNQTSMYLCASSLRENTGELFFGEGSRLTVL.

The CDR3 DNA sequence: TGCGCCAGCAGCCCCGGACTAGCGGGGACTAGCACAGATACGCAGTATTTT. Translation: CASSPGLAGTSTDTQYF. This sequence joins TRBV4-1 and TRBJ2-3, with 12 positions matching TRBD2. Germline CDR1 MGHRA, CDR2 YSYEKL. This CDR3 spans 17 amino acids. After removal of 4 bases from V and 0 bases from J, the junction contained 5 bases not matched to a gene.

The chain uses TRBV5-5 and TRBJ1-6, with unresolved D. CDR1 SGHKS and CDR2 YYEKEE come from the germline V gene (reference sequence). Trimming removed 0 bases from V and 7 bases from J, with 5 bases in between. CDR3 length: 13 residues. CDR3 coding DNA: TGTGCCAGCAGCTTGGTCGGGAATTCACCCCTCCACTTT. This codes for CASSLVGNSPLHF.

A single count supports this clone. The V gene is TRBV5-4, the J gene TRBJ1-2, with no clear D. Germline assignment: CDR1 SGHNT and CDR2 YYREEE (reference sequence). The CDR3 is made up of 13 amino acids. Trimming took 0 bases from V and 2 from J, leaving 5 bases between them. The DNA for the CDR3 is TGTGCCAGCAGCTTGGCGACGAACTATGGCTACACCTTC. Amino acids: CASSLATNYGYTF. Full variable domain (remainder filled in from reference TRBV5-4 and TRBJ1-2): ETGVTQSPTHLIKTRGQQVTLRCSSQSGHNTVSWYQQALGQGPQFIFQYYREEENGRGNFPPRFSGLQFPNYSSELNVNALELDDSALYLCASSLATNYGYTFGSGTRLTVV.